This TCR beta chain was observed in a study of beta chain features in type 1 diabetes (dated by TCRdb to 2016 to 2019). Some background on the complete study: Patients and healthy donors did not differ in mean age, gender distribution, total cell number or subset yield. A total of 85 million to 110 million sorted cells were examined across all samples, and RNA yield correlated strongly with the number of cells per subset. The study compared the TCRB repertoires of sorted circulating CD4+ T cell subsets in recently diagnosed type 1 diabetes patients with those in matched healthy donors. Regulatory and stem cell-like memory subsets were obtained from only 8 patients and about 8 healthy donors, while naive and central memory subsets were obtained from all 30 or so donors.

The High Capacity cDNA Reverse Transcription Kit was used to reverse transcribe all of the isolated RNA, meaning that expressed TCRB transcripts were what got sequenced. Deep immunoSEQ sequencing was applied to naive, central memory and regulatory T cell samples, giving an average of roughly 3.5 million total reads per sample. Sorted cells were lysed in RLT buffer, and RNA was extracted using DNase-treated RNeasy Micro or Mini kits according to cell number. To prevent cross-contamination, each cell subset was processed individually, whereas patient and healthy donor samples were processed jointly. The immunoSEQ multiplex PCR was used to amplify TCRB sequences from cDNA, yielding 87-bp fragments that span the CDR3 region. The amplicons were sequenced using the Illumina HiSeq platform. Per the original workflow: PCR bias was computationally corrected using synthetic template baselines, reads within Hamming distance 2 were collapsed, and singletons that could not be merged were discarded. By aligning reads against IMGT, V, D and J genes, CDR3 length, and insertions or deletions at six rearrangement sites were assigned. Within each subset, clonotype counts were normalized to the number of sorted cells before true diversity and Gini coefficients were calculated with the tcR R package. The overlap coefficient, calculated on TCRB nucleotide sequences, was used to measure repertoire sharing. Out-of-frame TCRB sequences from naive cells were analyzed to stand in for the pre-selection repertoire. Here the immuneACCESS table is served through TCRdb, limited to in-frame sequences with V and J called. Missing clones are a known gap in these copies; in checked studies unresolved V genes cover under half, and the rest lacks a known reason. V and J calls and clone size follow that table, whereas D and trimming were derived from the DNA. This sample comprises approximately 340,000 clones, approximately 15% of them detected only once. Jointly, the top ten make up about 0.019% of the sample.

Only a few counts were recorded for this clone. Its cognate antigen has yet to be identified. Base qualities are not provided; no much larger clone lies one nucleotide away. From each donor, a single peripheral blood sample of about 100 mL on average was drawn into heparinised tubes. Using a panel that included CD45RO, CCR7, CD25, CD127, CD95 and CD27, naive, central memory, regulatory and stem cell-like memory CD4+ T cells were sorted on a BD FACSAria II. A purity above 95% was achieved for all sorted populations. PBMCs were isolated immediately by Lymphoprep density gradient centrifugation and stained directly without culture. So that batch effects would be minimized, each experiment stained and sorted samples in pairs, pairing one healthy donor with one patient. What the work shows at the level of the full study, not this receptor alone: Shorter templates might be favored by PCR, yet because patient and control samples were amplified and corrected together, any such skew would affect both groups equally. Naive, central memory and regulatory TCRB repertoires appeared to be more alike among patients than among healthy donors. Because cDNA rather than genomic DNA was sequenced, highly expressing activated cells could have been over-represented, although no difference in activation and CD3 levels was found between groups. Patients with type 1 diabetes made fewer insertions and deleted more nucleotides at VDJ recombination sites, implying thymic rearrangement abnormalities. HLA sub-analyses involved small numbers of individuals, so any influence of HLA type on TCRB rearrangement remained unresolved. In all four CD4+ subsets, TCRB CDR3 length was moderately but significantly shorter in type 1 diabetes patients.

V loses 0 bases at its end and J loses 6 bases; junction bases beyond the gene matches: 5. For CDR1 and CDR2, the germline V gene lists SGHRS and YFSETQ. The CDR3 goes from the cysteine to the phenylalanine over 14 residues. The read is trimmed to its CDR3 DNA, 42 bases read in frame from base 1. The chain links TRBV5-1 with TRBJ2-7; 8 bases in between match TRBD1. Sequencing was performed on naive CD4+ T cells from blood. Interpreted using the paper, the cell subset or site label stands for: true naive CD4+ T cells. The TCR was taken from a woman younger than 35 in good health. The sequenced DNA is TGCGCCAGCAGCTTGGACAGGGGGTTAATCGAGCAGTACTTC. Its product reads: CASSLDRGLIEQYF.